This T cell receptor (beta chain) was recovered during a study of T cell clonotyping in hematopoietic cell transplantation. Findings of the study overall: At the given depth, recipient repertoires were over 95% de novo clonotypes. Higher Inverse Simpson Index values in graft donor and pretransplant recipient predicted broader posttransplant TCR diversity. Cells were unsorted, so CD4 and CD8 contributions were not separated. Recipient TCR diversity dropped after transplant; expanded clonotypes rose from day 30 to 180.

Note on this clone: No antigen is known for it.

Trimming cost V 2 bases and J 2 bases; bases outside gene matches: 1. Germline assignment: CDR1 SGHRS and CDR2 YFSETQ. The CDR3 is 14 amino acids. Sequencing was performed with immunoSEQ multiplex PCR; in TCRdb, only in-frame clones are kept and a portion is missing. Seen here are about 18,000 clones, approximately 79% observed once, and the top ten hold roughly 15%. The clonotype comes from a man aged 60 to 75 in good health. Some clones in this sample may be carry-over from other donors' samples. Sequencing was performed on peripheral blood mononuclear cells. This rearrangement joins TRBV5-1 to TRBJ2-7; 10 positions agree with TRBD1. The CDR3 nucleotides are TGCGCCAGCAGCTTAGGACAGGGGGCCTACGAGCAGTACTTC. Its translation is CASSLGQGAYEQYF.